This is a list of T cell receptor beta chains from one sample in a study of blood T cell repertoires in COVID-19. Here immunoSEQ multiplex PCR was the method, and the copy in TCRdb shows in-frame clones only, minus some. The repertoire holds about 140,000 clones, with more than 75% as singletons. The sequenced sample was peripheral blood. These receptor sequences come from a human donor in a cohort sampled during active COVID-19. CDR3s include the opening cysteine and the closing phenylalanine or tryptophan. The D gene is left open where the match is weak. Size tells how often a clone was seen (once, few, many) or the class of an expanded clone, and some rows leave it out.

j_gene | d_gene | v_gene | abundance | CDR3aa | CDR3nt
TRBJ2-3 | . | TRBV7-3 | . | CASSLNWDTQYF | TGTGCCAGCAGCTTAAACTGGGATACGCAGTATTTT
TRBJ1-2 | . | TRBV30 | once | CAWNPLNYGYTF | TGTGCCTGGAATCCCTTAAACTATGGCTACACCTTC
TRBJ1-5 | . | TRBV6-5 | . | CASSPRGRGVAAQHF | TGTGCCAGCAGTCCTCGGGGCAGGGGAGTTGCGGCCCAGCATTTT
TRBJ2-1 | . | TRBV7-9 | . | CASSPGRTYNEQFF | TGTGCCAGCAGCCCCGGTAGAACCTACAATGAGCAGTTCTTC
TRBJ2-1 | TRBD1 | TRBV9 | once | CASSVNPGGLYNEQFF | TGTGCCAGCAGCGTTAACCCAGGGGGTCTCTACAATGAGCAGTTCTTC
TRBJ2-3 | . | TRBV7-9 | . | CASSRRGTDTQYF | TGTGCCAGTAGCCGCCGGGGCACAGATACGCAGTATTTT
TRBJ2-2 | . | TRBV7-9 | . | CASSFITGELFF | TGTGCCAGCAGCTTTATCACCGGGGAGCTGTTTTTT
TRBJ2-2 | TRBD1 | TRBV10-3 | . | CAISGNRIGQGGGELFF | TGTGCCATCAGTGGTAATCGTATAGGACAGGGCGGCGGGGAGCTGTTTTTT
TRBJ2-3 | . | TRBV11-2 | once | CASSLGGLSTDTQYF | TGTGCCAGCAGCTTAGGCGGACTCAGCACAGATACGCAGTATTTT
TRBJ2-7 | . | TRBV4-2 | . | CASSQDGQRSSYEQYF | TGTGCCAGCAGCCAAGACGGACAGCGAAGCTCCTACGAGCAGTACTTC
TRBJ1-5 | . | TRBV4-1 | . | CASSQQYRFQQPQHF | TGCGCCAGCAGCCAACAATACAGGTTTCAGCAGCCCCAGCATTTT
TRBJ2-1 | TRBD2 | TRBV2 | . | CASSQPGLAAYNEQFF | TGTGCCAGCAGCCAACCCGGACTAGCGGCCTACAATGAGCAGTTCTTC
TRBJ2-1 | . | TRBV10-1 | once | CASSDGALSNEQFF | TGCGCCAGCAGTGATGGGGCACTGAGCAATGAGCAGTTCTTC
TRBJ2-3 | . | TRBV12-3/TRBV12-4 | . | CASSLPSTDTQYF | TGTGCCAGCAGTTTACCTAGCACAGATACGCAGTATTTT
TRBJ2-1 | . | TRBV9 | . | CASSVANSGRDEQFF | TGTGCCAGCAGCGTAGCGAATAGCGGAAGGGATGAGCAGTTCTTC
TRBJ2-3 | . | TRBV10-3 | . | CASQGGPGDTQYF | TGTGCCAGTCAGGGGGGCCCGGGCGATACGCAGTATTTT
TRBJ2-2 | TRBD2 | TRBV15 | . | CATSNPRGGAGGLNTGELFF | TGTGCCACCAGCAACCCCCGGGGGGGGGCGGGAGGCCTAAACACCGGGGAGCTGTTTTTT
TRBJ1-2 | TRBD1 | TRBV7-9 | . | CASSTMTGGDYGYTF | TGTGCCAGCAGCACCATGACAGGGGGCGACTATGGCTACACCTTC
TRBJ1-1 | . | TRBV18 | . | CASSPPIFGRTEAFF | TGTGCCAGCTCACCACCGATTTTTGGGAGGACTGAAGCTTTCTTT
TRBJ1-2 | . | TRBV7-2 | once | CASSKDSNYGYTF | TGTGCCAGCAGCAAGGACAGCAACTATGGCTACACCTTC
TRBJ2-3 | TRBD2 | TRBV2 | once | CASSEWVAGGRGDTQYF | TGTGCCAGCAGTGAATGGGTAGCGGGGGGCCGCGGAGATACGCAGTATTTT
TRBJ2-3 | . | TRBV3-1/TRBV3-2 | . | CASSQDSDTQYF | TGTGCCAGCAGCCAAGACTCGGATACGCAGTATTTT
TRBJ2-3 | TRBD2 | TRBV18 | . | CASSPSGTSKDF | TGTGCCAGCTCACCATCCGGGACTAGCAAGGATTTT
TRBJ2-6 | TRBD1 | TRBV2 | few | CASIQDRVSGANVLTF | TGTGCCAGCATCCAGGACAGGGTTTCTGGGGCCAACGTCCTGACTTTC
TRBJ1-2 | TRBD1 | TRBV7-8 | . | CASSSTGQNYGYTF | TGTGCCAGCAGCTCGACGGGACAGAACTATGGCTACACCTTC
TRBJ2-3 | . | TRBV19 | . | CASSGRGAIDTQYF | TGTGCCAGTAGTGGCCGGGGAGCAATAGATACGCAGTATTTT
TRBJ1-1 | . | TRBV3-1/TRBV3-2 | once | CASSQGPGEGSEAFF | TGTGCCAGCAGCCAGGGGCCAGGGGAGGGGAGTGAAGCTTTCTTT
TRBJ1-4 | . | TRBV7-2 | . | CASSLRRSEKLFF | TGTGCCAGCAGCTTAAGGAGGTCTGAAAAACTGTTTTTT
TRBJ2-1 | . | TRBV6-1 | . | CASSEVGRSNEQFF | TGTGCCAGCAGTGAAGTTGGGCGAAGTAATGAGCAGTTCTTC
TRBJ2-3 | . | TRBV11-3 | . | CASSLAAGFKDTQYF | TGTGCCAGCAGCTTAGCCGCAGGGTTCAAAGATACGCAGTATTTT
TRBJ1-5 | . | TRBV2 | . | CASNQGGQPQHF | TGTGCCAGCAACCAGGGTGGTCAGCCCCAGCATTTT
TRBJ2-7 | TRBD2 | TRBV6-1 | many | CASSEQAGGPYEQYF | TGTGCCAGCAGTGAACAAGCGGGGGGCCCCTACGAGCAGTACTTC
TRBJ2-3 | TRBD1 | TRBV7-2 | . | CASSPRQGSTDTQYF | TGTGCCAGCAGCCCCCGACAGGGAAGCACAGATACGCAGTATTTT
TRBJ2-6 | . | TRBV6-6 | . | CASSRGKANVLTF | TGTGCCAGCAGTAGGGGAAAGGCCAACGTCCTGACTTTC
TRBJ1-2 | . | TRBV6-6 | . | CASSRRRGGLGYGYTF | TGTGCCAGCAGTCGACGAAGGGGGGGGTTAGGCTATGGCTACACCTTC
TRBJ1-6 | TRBD1 | TRBV5-1 | . | CASSSGQGERSPLHF | TGCGCCAGCAGCTCCGGACAGGGGGAAAGATCACCCCTCCACTTT
TRBJ1-1 | . | TRBV10-3 | . | CAISDRMNTEAFF | TGTGCCATCAGTGACAGGATGAACACTGAAGCTTTCTTT
TRBJ2-3 | . | TRBV6-1 | . | CASSEAPALSTDTQYF | TGTGCCAGCAGTGAAGCCCCCGCCCTAAGCACAGATACGCAGTATTTT
TRBJ2-1 | TRBD2 | TRBV3-1/TRBV3-2 | few | CASSRGGEGEQFF | TGTGCCAGCAGCCGAGGCGGGGAGGGTGAGCAGTTCTTC
TRBJ2-6 | TRBD1 | TRBV19 | . | CAVRDSNSGANVLTF | TGTGCCGTCCGGGACAGTAACTCTGGGGCCAACGTCCTGACTTTC
TRBJ2-3 | TRBD2 | TRBV9 | . | CASSVVGRRTDTQYF | TGTGCCAGCAGCGTCGTCGGGAGGCGCACAGATACGCAGTATTTT
TRBJ2-6 | TRBD1 | TRBV23-1 | . | CASSRFRDRASGANVLTF | TGCGCCAGCAGTCGATTCCGGGACAGGGCTTCTGGGGCCAACGTCCTGACTTTC
TRBJ1-5 | TRBD1 | TRBV2 | . | CASSERTGGNQPQHF | TGTGCCAGCAGTGAAAGGACAGGGGGCAATCAGCCCCAGCATTTT
TRBJ2-2 | . | TRBV6-5 | few | CASSYNVGTGELFF | TGTGCCAGCAGTTACAACGTCGGCACCGGGGAGCTGTTTTTT
TRBJ2-4 | . | TRBV28 | . | CASSSTPGAKNIQYF | TGTGCCAGCAGTTCGACCCCAGGGGCCAAAAACATTCAGTACTTC
TRBJ2-5 | TRBD2 | TRBV4-1 | . | CASSPLAGVAETQYF | TGCGCCAGCAGTCCCCTAGCGGGAGTTGCGGAGACCCAGTACTTC
TRBJ2-2 | . | TRBV1 | . | CTSSQDHWLRTGATGELFF | TGCACCAGCAGCCAAGATCATTGGCTAAGGACAGGGGCCACCGGGGAGCTGTTTTTT
TRBJ1-1 | TRBD1 | TRBV2 | . | CASRLRQGAFEAFF | TGTGCCAGCAGACTGAGACAGGGGGCTTTTGAAGCTTTCTTT
TRBJ1-4 | TRBD1 | TRBV18 | . | CASSPGQGATNEKLFF | TGTGCCAGCTCACCGGGACAGGGGGCAACTAATGAAAAACTGTTTTTT
TRBJ1-1 | . | TRBV29-1 | . | CSVYQGSLMNTEAFF | TGCAGCGTATATCAGGGGTCCTTAATGAACACTGAAGCTTTCTTT
TRBJ2-1 | . | TRBV7-9 | . | CASSSLGIEQFF | TGTGCCAGCAGCTCGCTAGGCATAGAGCAGTTCTTC
TRBJ1-6 | . | TRBV3-1/TRBV3-2 | . | CASSQGRQVSNSPLHF | TGTGCCAGCAGCCAAGGGAGACAGGTTAGCAATTCACCCCTCCACTTT
TRBJ2-5 | TRBD2 | TRBV5-1 | . | CASRLAGEQETQYF | TGCGCCAGCAGATTAGCGGGGGAACAAGAGACCCAGTACTTC
TRBJ2-3 | TRBD2 | TRBV18 | . | CASSPYLAGGPDTQYF | TGTGCCAGCTCACCATATTTAGCGGGGGGGCCAGATACGCAGTATTTT
TRBJ1-5 | TRBD1 | TRBV9 | . | CASSVGTDINQPQHF | TGTGCCAGCAGCGTCGGGACAGACATCAATCAGCCCCAGCATTTT
TRBJ2-7 | TRBD1 | TRBV27 | . | CASSSRTGGNEQYF | TGTGCCAGCAGTTCCCGGACAGGGGGAAACGAGCAGTACTTC
TRBJ2-1 | . | TRBV29-1 | . | CSVDGDYNEQFF | TGCAGCGTTGACGGAGACTACAATGAGCAGTTCTTC